Sequencing of this T cell receptor (beta chain) was carried out in a study of blood T cell repertoires in COVID-19. In the study overall: Spain, Italy and the United States supplied samples that represented acute and convalescent COVID-19.

A case of COVID-19 had been met by exposed participants within 2 weeks before study entry. The V and J ends lost 0 bases and 6 bases respectively, with 12 bases between them. CDR3 length equals 15 residues. Germline CDR1 reads LGHDT; CDR2 reads YNNKEL (reference sequence). Clones were read by immunoSEQ multiplex PCR, and TCRdb kept only the in-frame ones, dropping some. This sample has 300,000 to 450,000 clones, with more than 70% found just once. J is TRBJ2-1 and V is TRBV3-1 (or the pseudogene TRBV3-2); the D is unclear. This sequence was found in a woman aged 25 to 45 who had been exposed to COVID-19. The sample taken for sequencing was PBMCs or T cells enriched from blood (not recorded which). The CDR3 reads CASSQDGGTINEQFF. The CDR3 DNA reads TGTGCCAGCAGCCAAGATGGTGGAACTATCAATGAGCAGTTCTTC.